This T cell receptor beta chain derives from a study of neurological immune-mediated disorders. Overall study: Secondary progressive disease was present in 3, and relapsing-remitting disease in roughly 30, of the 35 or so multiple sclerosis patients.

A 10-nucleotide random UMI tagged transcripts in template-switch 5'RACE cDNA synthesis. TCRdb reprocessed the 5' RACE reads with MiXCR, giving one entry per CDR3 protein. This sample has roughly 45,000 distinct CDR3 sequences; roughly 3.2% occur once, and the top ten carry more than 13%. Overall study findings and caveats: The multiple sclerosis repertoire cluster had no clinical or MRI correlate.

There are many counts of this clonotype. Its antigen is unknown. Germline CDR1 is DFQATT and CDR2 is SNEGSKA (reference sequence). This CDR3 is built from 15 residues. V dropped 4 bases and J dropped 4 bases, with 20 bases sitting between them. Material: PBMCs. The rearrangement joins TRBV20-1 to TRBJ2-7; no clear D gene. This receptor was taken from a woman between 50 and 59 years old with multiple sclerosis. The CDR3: CSAIEAKGPSYEQYF. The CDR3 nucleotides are TGCAGTGCTATCGAGGCCAAGGGCCCATCATACGAGCAGTACTTC.